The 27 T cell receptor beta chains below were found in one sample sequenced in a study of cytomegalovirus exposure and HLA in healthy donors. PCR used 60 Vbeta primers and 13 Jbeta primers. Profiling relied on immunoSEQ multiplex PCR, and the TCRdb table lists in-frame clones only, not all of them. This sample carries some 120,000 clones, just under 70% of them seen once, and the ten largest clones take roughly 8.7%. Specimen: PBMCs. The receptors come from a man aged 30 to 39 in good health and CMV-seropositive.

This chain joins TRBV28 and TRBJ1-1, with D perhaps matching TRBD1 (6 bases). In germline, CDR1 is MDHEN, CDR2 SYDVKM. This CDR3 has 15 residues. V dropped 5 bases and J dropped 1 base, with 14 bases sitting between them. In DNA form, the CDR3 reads TGTGCCAGCAGTCGACAGGCCCGACCGAACACTGAAGCTTTCTTT. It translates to CASSRQARPNTEAFF.

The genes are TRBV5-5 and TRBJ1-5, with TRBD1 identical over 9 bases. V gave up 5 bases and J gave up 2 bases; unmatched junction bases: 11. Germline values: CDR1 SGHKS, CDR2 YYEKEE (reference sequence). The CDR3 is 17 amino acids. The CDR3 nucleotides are TGTGCCAGCAGTTTTGGGGGACAGGGTTGGGGCAATCAGCCCCAGCATTTT. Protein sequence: CASSFGGQGWGNQPQHF. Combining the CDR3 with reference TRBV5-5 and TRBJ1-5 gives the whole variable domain DAGVTQSPTHLIKTRGQQVTLRCSPISGHKSVSWYQQVLGQGPQFIFQYYEKEERGRGNFPDRFSARQFPNYSSELNVNALLLGDSALYLCASSFGGQGWGNQPQHFGDGTRLSIL.

CDR3 protein: CASSQDYSNTEAFF. The CDR3, as DNA: TGTGCCAGCAGCCAAGATTACAGCAACACTGAAGCTTTCTTT. The gene calls are TRBV4-2 and TRBJ1-1; D gene ambiguous. The germline V gene has CDR1 LGHNA and CDR2 YNFKEQ. V lost 0 bases to trimming and J lost 2 bases, with 7 bases between them. The CDR3 totals 14 residues.

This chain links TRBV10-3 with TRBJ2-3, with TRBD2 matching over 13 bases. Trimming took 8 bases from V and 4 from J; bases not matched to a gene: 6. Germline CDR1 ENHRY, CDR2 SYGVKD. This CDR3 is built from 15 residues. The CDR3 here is CAISRLAGGADTQYF. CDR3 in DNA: TGTGCCATCTCGCGACTAGCGGGGGGTGCAGATACGCAGTATTTT.

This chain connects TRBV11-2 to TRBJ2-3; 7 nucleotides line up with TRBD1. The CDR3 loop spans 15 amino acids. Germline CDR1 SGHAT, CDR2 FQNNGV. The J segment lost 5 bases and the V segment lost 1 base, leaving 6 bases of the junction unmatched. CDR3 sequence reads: CASSLGDRAGDTQYF. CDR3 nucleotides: TGTGCCAGCAGCTTAGGAGACAGGGCCGGAGATACGCAGTATTTT. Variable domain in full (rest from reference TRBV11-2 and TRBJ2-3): EAGVAQSPRYKIIEKRQSVAFWCNPISGHATLYWYQQILGQGPKLLIQFQNNGVVDDSQLPKDRFSAERLKGVDSTLKIQPAKLEDSAVYLCASSLGDRAGDTQYFGPGTRLTVL.

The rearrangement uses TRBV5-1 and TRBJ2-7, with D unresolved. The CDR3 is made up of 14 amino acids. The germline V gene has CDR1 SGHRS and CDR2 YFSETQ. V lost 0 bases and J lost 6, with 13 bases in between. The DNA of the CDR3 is TGCGCCAGCAGCTTGGAATACTCTTTTGGCGAGCAGTACTTC. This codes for CASSLEYSFGEQYF.

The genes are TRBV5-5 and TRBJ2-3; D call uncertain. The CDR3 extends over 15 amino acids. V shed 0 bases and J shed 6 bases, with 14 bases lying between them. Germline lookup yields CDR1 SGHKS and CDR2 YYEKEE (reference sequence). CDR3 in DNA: TGTGCCAGCAGCTTGGACCCCTCGGTCCTCGATACGCAGTATTTT. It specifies CASSLDPSVLDTQYF.

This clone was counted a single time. As DNA, the CDR3 is TGTGCCAGCAGCCCGGGAGCAAACAATCAGCCCCAGCATTTT. This gives the protein CASSPGANNQPQHF. J is TRBJ1-5 and V is TRBV6-6; D is uncertain. Trimming left V 6 bases short and J 3 bases short, with 12 bases between. Germline-derived CDR1 and CDR2 are MNHNY and SVGAGI (reference sequence). The CDR3 sequence is 14 residues long.

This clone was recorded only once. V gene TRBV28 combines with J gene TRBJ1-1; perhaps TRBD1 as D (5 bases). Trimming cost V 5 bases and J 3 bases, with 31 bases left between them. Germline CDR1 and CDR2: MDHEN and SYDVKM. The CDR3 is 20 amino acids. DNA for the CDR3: TGTGCCAGCAGTCTGGGGCGAATTCCCTCAGGGCGGGATGGGGACACTGAAGCTTTCTTT. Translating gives CASSLGRIPSGRDGDTEAFF.

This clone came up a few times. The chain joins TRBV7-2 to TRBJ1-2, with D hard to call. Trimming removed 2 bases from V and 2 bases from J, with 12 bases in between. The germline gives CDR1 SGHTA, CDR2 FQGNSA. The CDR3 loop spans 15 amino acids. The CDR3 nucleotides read TGTGCCAGCAGCTTAATGAGGGTGCAGAACTATGGCTACACCTTC. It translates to CASSLMRVQNYGYTF.

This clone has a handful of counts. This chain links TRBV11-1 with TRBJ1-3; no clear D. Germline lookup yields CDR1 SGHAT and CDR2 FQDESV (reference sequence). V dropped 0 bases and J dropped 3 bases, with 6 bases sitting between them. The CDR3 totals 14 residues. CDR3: CASSLARDGNTIYF. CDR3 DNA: TGTGCCAGCAGCTTAGCTCGAGATGGAAACACCATATATTTT.

This CDR3 is CSVAEGQVNTEAFF. CDR3 coding DNA: TGCAGCGTCGCGGAAGGACAGGTGAACACTGAAGCTTTCTTT. V usage is TRBV29-1 and J usage is TRBJ1-1; 7 bases match TRBD1. Germline V gives CDR1 SQVTM, CDR2 ANQGSEA. Trimming took 6 bases from V and 0 from J; bases not matched to a gene: 7. This CDR3 region has 14 residues.

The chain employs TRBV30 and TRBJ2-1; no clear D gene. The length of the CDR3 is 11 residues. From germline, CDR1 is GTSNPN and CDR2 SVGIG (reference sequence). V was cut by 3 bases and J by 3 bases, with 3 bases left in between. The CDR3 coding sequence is TGTGCCTGGAGCCTCTACAATGAGCAGTTCTTC. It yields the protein CAWSLYNEQFF.

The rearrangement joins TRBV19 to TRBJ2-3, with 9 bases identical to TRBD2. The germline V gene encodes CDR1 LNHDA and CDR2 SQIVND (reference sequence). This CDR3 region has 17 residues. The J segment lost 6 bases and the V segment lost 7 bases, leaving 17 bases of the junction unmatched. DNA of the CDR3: TGTGCCAGTAATCATTTGGCTAGCGGGATGCTGGGGGATACGCAGTATTTT. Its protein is CASNHLASGMLGDTQYF.

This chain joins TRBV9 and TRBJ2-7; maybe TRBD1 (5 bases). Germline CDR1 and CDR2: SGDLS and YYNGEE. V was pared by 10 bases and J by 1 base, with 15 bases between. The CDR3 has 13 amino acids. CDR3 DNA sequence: TGTGCCCTGGGGCCTAGGGGATCCTACGAGCAGTACGTC. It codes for CALGPRGSYEQYV.

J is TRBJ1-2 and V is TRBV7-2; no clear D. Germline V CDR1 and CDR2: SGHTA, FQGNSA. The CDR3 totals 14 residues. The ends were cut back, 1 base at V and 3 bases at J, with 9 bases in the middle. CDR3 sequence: CASSLETGYYGYTF. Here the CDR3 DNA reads TGTGCCAGCAGCTTAGAGACGGGTTACTATGGCTACACCTTC.

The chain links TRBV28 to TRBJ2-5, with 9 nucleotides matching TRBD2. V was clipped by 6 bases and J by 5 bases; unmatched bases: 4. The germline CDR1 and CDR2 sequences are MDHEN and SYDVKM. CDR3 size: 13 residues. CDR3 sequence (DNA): TGTGCCAGCAGGCTAGCGGGGATTGAGACCCAGTACTTC. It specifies CASRLAGIETQYF.

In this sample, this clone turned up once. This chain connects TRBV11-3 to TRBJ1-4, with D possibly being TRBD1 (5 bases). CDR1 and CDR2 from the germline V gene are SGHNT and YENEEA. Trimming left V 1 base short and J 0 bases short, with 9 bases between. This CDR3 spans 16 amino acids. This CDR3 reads CASSLAPRATNEKLFF. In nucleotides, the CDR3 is TGTGCCAGCAGCTTAGCCCCCAGGGCAACTAATGAAAAACTGTTTTTT.

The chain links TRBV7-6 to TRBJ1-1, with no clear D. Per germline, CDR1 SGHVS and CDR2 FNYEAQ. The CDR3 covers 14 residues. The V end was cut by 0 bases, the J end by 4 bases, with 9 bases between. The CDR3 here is CASSLAEVATEAFF. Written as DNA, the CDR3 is TGTGCCAGCAGCTTAGCGGAGGTTGCCACTGAAGCTTTCTTT.

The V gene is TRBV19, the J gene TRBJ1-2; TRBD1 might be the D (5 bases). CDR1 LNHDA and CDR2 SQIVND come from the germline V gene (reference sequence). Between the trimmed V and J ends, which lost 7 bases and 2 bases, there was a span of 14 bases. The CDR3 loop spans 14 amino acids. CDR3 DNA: TGTGCCAGTATTGATGGGGCAGGGAACTATGGCTACACCTTC. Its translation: CASIDGAGNYGYTF.

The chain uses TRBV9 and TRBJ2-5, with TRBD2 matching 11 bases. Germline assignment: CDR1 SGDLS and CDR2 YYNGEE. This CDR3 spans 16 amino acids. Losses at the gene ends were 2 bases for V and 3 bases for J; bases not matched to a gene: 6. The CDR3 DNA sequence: TGTGCCAGCAGCGTCCTGGGGGGACTAGCGGAAGAGACCCAGTACTTC. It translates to CASSVLGGLAEETQYF.

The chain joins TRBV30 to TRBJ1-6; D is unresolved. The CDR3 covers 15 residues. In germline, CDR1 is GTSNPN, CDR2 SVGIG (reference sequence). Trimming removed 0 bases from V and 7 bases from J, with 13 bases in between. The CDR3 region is CAWSVRGMGNSPLHF. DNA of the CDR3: TGTGCCTGGAGTGTACGAGGGATGGGGAATTCACCCCTCCACTTT.

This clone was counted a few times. CDR3 protein: CASSLRRQGRTDTQYF. For the CDR3, the DNA is TGCGCCAGCAGCTTAAGGCGACAGGGTAGAACAGATACGCAGTATTTT. The V and J genes are TRBV5-1 and TRBJ2-3; TRBD1 matches at 7 bases. The CDR3 covers 16 residues. Unmatched junction bases numbered 9, after V lost 2 bases and J lost 3 bases. Looked up from germline, CDR1 is SGHRS and CDR2 is YFSETQ.

This CDR3 reads CASSLNERVGTKNIQYF. The CDR3 DNA reads TGTGCCAGCAGCTTAAACGAGCGGGTGGGAACCAAAAACATTCAGTACTTC. This rearrangement joins TRBV11-1 to TRBJ2-4; weak D call: TRBD2 (6 bases). The CDR3 is 17 residues long. Trimming removed 2 bases at V and 2 bases at J, with 16 bases between. Germline V lookup: CDR1 SGHAT, CDR2 FQDESV (reference sequence).

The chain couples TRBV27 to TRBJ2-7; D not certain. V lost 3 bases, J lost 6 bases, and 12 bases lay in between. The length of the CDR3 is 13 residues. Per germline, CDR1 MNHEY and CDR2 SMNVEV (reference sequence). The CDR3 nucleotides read TGTGCCAGCAGTTTGTCGTACGGTTCCGAGCAGTACTTC. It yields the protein CASSLSYGSEQYF.

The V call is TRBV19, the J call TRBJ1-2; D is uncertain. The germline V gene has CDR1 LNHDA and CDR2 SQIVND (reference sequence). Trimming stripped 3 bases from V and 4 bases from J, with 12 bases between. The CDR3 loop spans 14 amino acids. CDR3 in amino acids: CASSIYRGSYGYTF. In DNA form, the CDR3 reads TGTGCCAGTAGTATTTACCGGGGTTCCTATGGCTACACCTTC.

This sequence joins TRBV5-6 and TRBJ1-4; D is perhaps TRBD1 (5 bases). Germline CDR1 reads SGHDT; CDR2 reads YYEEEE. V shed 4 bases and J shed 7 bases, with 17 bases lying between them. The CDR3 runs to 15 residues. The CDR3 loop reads CASSLVMGQGEKLFF. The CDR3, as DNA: TGTGCCAGCAGCCTTGTTATGGGGCAGGGTGAAAAACTGTTTTTT.